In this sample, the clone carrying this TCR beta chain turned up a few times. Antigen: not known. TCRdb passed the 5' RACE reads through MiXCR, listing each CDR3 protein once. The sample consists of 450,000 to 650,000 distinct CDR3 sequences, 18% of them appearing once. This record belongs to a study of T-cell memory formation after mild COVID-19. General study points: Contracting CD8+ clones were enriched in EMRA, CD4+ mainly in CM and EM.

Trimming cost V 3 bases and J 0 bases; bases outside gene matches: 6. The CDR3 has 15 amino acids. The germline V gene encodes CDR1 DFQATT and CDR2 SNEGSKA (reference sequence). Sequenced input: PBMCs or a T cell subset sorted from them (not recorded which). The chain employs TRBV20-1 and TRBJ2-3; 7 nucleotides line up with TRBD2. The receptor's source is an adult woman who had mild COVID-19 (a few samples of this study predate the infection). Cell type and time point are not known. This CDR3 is CSARTAGTSTDTQYF. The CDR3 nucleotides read TGCAGTGCTAGGACAGCGGGAACGAGCACAGATACGCAGTATTTT.